This T cell receptor (beta chain) was sequenced during a study of T cell responses to AZD1222 COVID-19 vaccine. The CDR3 totals 16 residues. Germline loops: CDR1 SGHRS, CDR2 YFSETQ. Trimming stripped 4 bases from V and 0 bases from J, with 14 bases between. Study-wide results and limits: Donors were mostly white British, more females; clonal diversity possibly underestimated.

Some clones are missing from TCRdb's copy, which holds only in-frame ones; the method was immunoSEQ multiplex PCR. The repertoire holds 80,000 to 90,000 clones, with around nine tenths as singletons. About this clone itself: Its target is not known.

The V gene is TRBV5-1, the J gene TRBJ2-1, with a tentative D call TRBD1 (6 bases). The clonotype comes from an adult in good health. Sequenced material: peripheral blood, taken on day 0 of MenACWY control vaccination. DNA of the CDR3: TGCGCCAGCAGCCCGAACCCGACAGGCTCCTACAATGAGCAGTTCTTC. It codes for CASSPNPTGSYNEQFF.